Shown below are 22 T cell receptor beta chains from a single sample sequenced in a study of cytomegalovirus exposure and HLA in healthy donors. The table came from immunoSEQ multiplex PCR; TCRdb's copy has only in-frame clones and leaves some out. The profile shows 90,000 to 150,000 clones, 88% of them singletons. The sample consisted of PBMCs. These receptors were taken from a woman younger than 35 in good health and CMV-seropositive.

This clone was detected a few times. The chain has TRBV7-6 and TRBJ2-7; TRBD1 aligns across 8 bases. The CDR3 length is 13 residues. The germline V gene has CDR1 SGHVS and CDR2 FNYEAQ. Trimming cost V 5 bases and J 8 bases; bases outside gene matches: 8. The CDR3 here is CASSRDRGSKQYF. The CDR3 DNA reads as TGTGCCAGCAGCCGTGACAGGGGTAGTAAGCAGTACTTC.

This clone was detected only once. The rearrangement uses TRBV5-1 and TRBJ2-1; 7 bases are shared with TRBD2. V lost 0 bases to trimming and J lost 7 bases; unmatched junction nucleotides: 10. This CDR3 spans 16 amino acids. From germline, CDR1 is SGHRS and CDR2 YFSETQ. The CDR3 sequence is CASSLVRGSTRNEQFF. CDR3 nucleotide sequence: TGCGCCAGCAGCTTGGTCCGCGGGAGCACGAGGAATGAGCAGTTCTTC.

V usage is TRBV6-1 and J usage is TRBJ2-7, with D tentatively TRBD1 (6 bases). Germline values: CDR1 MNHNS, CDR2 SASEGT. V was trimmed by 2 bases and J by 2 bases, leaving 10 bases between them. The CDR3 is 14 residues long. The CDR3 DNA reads TGTGCCAGCAGTGAATGGCAGGGGCCCTACGAGCAGTACTTC. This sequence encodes CASSEWQGPYEQYF.

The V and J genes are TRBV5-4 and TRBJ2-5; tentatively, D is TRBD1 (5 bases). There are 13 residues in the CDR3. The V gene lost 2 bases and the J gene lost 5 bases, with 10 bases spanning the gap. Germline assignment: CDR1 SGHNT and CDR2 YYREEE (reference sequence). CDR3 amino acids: CASSLNRKETQYF. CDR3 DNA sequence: TGTGCCAGCAGCTTAAACAGGAAGGAGACCCAGTACTTC.

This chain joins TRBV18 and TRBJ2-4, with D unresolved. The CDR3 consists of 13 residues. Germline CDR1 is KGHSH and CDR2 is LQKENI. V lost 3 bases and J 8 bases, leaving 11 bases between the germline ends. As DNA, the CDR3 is TGTGCCAGCTCACCCACTGTTGGTGACATTCAGTACTTC. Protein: CASSPTVGDIQYF.

Here the CDR3 reads CASSLGDSPRGEKLFF. CDR3 sequence (DNA): TGTGCCAGCAGCTTAGGGGACAGTCCCCGAGGTGAAAAACTGTTTTTT. The chain carries TRBV7-9 and TRBJ1-4, with 7 bases that match TRBD1. The CDR3 has 16 residues. The J segment lost 7 bases and the V segment lost 1 base, leaving 9 bases of the junction unmatched. Germline V gene sequence: CDR1 SEHNR, CDR2 FQNEAQ (reference sequence).

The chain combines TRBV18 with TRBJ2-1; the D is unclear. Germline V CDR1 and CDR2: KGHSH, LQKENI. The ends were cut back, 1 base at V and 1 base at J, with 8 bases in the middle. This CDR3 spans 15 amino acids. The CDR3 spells CASSPHLNSYNEQFF. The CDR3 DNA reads TGTGCCAGCTCACCACACCTAAATTCCTACAATGAGCAGTTCTTC. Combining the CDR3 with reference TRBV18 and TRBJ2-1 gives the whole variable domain NAGVMQNPRHLVRRRGQEARLRCSPMKGHSHVYWYRQLPEEGLKFMVYLQKENIIDESGMPKERFSAEFPKEGPSILRIQQVVRGDSAAYFCASSPHLNSYNEQFFGPGTRLTVL.

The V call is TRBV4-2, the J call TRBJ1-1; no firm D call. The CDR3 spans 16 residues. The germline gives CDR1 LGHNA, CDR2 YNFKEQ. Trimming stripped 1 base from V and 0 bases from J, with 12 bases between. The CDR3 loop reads CASSQVNPEVNTEAFF. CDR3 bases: TGTGCCAGCAGCCAAGTCAACCCTGAGGTGAACACTGAAGCTTTCTTT.

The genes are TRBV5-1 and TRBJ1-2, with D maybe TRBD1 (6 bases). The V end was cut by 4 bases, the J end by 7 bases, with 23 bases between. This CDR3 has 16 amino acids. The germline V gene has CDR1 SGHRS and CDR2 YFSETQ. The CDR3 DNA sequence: TGCGCCAGCAGCAAAAATTCTCAGGGGAATCACGGTGGCTACACCTTC. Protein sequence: CASSKNSQGNHGGYTF.

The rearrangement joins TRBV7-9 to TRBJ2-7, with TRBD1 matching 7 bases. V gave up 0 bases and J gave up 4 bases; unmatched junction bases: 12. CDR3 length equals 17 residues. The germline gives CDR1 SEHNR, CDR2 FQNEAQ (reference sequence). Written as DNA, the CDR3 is TGTGCCAGCAGCTTAGCGGACACTCCGGGACAGCTATACGAGCAGTACTTC. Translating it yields CASSLADTPGQLYEQYF.

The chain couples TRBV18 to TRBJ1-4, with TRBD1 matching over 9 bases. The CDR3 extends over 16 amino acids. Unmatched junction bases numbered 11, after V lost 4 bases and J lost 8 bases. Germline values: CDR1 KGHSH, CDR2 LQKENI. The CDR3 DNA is TGTGCCAGCTCACTGGGACTTGGGACAGGGCGAGAAAAACTGTTTTTT. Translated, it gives CASSLGLGTGREKLFF.

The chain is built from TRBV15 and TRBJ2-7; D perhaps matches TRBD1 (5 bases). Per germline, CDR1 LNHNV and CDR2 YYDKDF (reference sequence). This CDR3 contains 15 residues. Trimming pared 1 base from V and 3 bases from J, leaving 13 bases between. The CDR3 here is CATSRGQGRFYEQYF. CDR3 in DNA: TGTGCCACCAGCAGAGGGCAGGGTCGGTTCTACGAGCAGTACTTC.

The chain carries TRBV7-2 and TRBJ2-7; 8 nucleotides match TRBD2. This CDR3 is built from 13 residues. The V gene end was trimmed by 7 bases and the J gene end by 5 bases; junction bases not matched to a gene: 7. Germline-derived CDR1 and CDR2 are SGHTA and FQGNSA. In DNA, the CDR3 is TGTGCCAGCACCTCGGGACTAGGTCACGAGCAGTACTTC. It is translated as CASTSGLGHEQYF. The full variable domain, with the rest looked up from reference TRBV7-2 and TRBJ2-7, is GAGVSQSPSNKVTEKGKDVELRCDPISGHTALYWYRQSLGQGLEFLIYFQGNSAPDKSGLPSDRFSAERTGGSVSTLTIQRTQQEDSAVYLCASTSGLGHEQYFGPGTRLTVT.

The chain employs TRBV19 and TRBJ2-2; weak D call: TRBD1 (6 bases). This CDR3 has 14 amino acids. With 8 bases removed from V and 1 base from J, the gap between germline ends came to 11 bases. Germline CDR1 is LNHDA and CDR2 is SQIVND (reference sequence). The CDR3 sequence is CASRQGWNTGELFF. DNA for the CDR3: TGTGCCAGTCGGCAGGGGTGGAACACCGGGGAGCTGTTTTTT.

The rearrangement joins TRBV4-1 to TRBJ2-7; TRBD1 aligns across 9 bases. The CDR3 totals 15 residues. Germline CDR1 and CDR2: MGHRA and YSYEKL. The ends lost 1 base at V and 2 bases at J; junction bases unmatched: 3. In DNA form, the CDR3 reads TGCGCCAGCAGCCAAGGGGGACAGGGAGCCTACGAGCAGTACTTC. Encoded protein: CASSQGGQGAYEQYF.

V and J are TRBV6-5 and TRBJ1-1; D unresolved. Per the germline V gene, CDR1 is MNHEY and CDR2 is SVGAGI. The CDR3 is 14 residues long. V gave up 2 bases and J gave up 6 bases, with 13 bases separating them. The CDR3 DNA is TGTGCCAGCAGTTACATAACACTTGAGGCTGAAGCTTTCTTT. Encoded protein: CASSYITLEAEAFF.

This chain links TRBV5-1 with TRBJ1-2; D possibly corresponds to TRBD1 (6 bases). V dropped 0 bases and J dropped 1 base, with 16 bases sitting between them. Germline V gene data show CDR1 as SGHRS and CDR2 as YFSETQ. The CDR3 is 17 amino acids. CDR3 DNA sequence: TGCGCCAGCAGCTTGGATTCCCGGGGGGGGCATAACTATGGCTACACCTTC. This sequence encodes CASSLDSRGGHNYGYTF.

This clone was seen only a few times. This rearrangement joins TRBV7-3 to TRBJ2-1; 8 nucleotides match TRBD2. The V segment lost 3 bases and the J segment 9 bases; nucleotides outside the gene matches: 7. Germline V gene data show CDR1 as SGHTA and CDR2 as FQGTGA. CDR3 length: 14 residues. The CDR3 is CASSLLAGSGEQFF. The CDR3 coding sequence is TGTGCCAGCAGCTTGCTAGCGGGTTCTGGTGAGCAGTTCTTC.

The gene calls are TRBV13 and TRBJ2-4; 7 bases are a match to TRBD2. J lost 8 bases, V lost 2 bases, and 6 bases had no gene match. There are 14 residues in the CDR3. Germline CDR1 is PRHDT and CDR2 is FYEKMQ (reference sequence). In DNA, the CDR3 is TGTGCCAGCAGCTTATTTGGCGGGGGAGACATTCAGTACTTC. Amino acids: CASSLFGGGDIQYF.

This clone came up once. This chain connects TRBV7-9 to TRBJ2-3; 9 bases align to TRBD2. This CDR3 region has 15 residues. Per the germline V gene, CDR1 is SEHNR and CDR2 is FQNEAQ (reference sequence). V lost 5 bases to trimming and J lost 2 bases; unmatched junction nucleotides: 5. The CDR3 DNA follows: TGTGCCAGCAGCCAGGGACTAGCCCACACAGATACGCAGTATTTT. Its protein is CASSQGLAHTDTQYF. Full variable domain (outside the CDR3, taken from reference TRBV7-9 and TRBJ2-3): DTGVSQNPRHKITKRGQNVTFRCDPISEHNRLYWYRQTLGQGPEFLTYFQNEAQLEKSRLLSDRFSAERPKGSFSTLEIQRTEQGDSAMYLCASSQGLAHTDTQYFGPGTRLTVL.

CDR3 DNA sequence: TGTGCCAGCAGTTACTCAGTCCGGGGTACGCAGTATTTT. Translated: CASSYSVRGTQYF. The chain recombines TRBV6-5 with TRBJ2-3, with D possibly being TRBD2 (5 bases). The CDR3 is made up of 13 amino acids. Germline CDR1 and CDR2: MNHEY and SVGAGI. The V and J ends lost 0 bases and 8 bases respectively, with 9 bases between them.

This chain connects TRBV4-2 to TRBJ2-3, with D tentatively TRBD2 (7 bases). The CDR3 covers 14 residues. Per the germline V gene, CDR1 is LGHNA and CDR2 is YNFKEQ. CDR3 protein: CASCKGGNTDTQYF. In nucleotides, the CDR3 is TGTGCGAGCTGCAAGGGGGGGAACACAGATACGCAGTATTTT.